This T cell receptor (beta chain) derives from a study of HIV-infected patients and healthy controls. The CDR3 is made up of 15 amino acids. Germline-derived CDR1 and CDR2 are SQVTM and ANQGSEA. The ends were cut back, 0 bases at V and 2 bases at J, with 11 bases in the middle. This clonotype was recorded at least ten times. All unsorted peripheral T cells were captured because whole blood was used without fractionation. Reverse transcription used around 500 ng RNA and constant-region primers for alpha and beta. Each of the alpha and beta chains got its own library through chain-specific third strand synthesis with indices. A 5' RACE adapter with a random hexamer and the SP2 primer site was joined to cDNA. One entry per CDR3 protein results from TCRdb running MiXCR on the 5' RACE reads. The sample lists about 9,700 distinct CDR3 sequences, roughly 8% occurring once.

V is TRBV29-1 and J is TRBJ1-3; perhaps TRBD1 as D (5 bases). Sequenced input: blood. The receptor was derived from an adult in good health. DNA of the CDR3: TGCAGCGTTGAAGAGTGGCAGGGACCTGGAAACACCATATATTTT. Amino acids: CSVEEWQGPGNTIYF.